The 19 T cell receptor beta chains in this list originate from one sample, sequenced in a study of control samples from healthy donors and cancer patients. Here immunoSEQ multiplex PCR was the method, and the copy in TCRdb shows in-frame clones only, minus some. The sample has about 250,000 clones, more than 65% seen once; the top ten hold about an eighth. Sample: PBMCs. The receptors originated from a woman aged 60-75 years with lung cancer.

The chain has TRBV5-1 and TRBJ2-5; tentative D call: TRBD1 (6 bases). The CDR3 covers 16 residues. The germline CDR1 and CDR2 sequences are SGHRS and YFSETQ. The V end lost 4 bases, the J end lost 5 bases, and 21 bases lay between the germline ends. CDR3 nucleotide sequence: TGCGCCAGCAGCCCCGATGGGGGCGCCTGGGGGGAGACCCAGTACTTC. Its protein product is CASSPDGGAWGETQYF.

The genes are TRBV2 and TRBJ2-3; 16 nucleotides align to TRBD2. Germline CDR1 SNHLY, CDR2 FYNNEI. V shed 5 bases and J 0 bases; nucleotides not matched to a gene: 2. The CDR3 totals 17 residues. In nucleotides, the CDR3 is TGTGCCAGCAGTTGGGGACTAGCGGGAGGGAGCACAGATACGCAGTATTTT. Encoded protein: CASSWGLAGGSTDTQYF.

This chain joins TRBV6-5 and TRBJ2-2, with D possibly being TRBD2 (6 bases). Germline V gene lookup returns CDR1 MNHEY and CDR2 SVGAGI. V lost 1 base to trimming and J lost 4 bases, with 10 bases between them. The CDR3 loop spans 15 amino acids. Here the CDR3 reads CASSYLAEVTGELFF. CDR3 DNA: TGTGCCAGCAGTTACTTAGCGGAGGTCACCGGGGAGCTGTTTTTT.

V gene TRBV30 combines with J gene TRBJ2-7; D may be TRBD1 or TRBD2 (5 bases each). V was pared by 0 bases and J by 9 bases, with 15 bases between. The CDR3 sequence is 13 residues long. CDR1 GTSNPN and CDR2 SVGIG come from the germline V gene (reference sequence). CDR3: CAWSVVIGTAQYF. In DNA, the CDR3 is TGTGCCTGGAGTGTAGTAATAGGGACCGCGCAGTACTTC.

This chain links TRBV19 with TRBJ2-1; 11 bases agree with TRBD1. V lost 2 bases, J lost 9 bases, and 9 bases stayed unmatched. Looked up from germline, CDR1 is LNHDA and CDR2 is SQIVND (reference sequence). The CDR3 is made up of 16 amino acids. CDR3 amino acids: CASSIMGTGGKGEQFF. In DNA form, the CDR3 reads TGTGCCAGTAGTATAATGGGGACAGGGGGTAAGGGTGAGCAGTTCTTC.

The chain couples TRBV25-1 to TRBJ1-4, with D uncertain. The V gene lost 3 bases and the J gene lost 5 bases, with 7 bases spanning the gap. Per germline, CDR1 MGHDK and CDR2 SYGVNS. The CDR3 runs to 13 residues. DNA of the CDR3: TGTGCCAGCAGTGATTCCGGAAATGAAAAACTGTTTTTT. Amino acids: CASSDSGNEKLFF.

The V gene is TRBV19, the J gene TRBJ1-2, with 10 nucleotides matching TRBD1. The length of the CDR3 is 15 residues. In germline, CDR1 is LNHDA, CDR2 SQIVND (reference sequence). V shed 5 bases and J 4 bases; nucleotides not matched to a gene: 7. The CDR3 loop is CASSGGQGIRYGYTF. The CDR3 DNA reads as TGTGCCAGTAGTGGGGGACAGGGGATCCGCTATGGCTACACCTTC.

The V call is TRBV6-5, the J call TRBJ2-2; 10 nucleotides match TRBD1. CDR1 is MNHEY and CDR2 is SVGAGI in the germline V gene. Trimming removed 6 bases from V and 5 bases from J; junction bases left unmatched: 6. This CDR3 comprises 15 residues. This CDR3 reads CASRGTGDGTGELFF. The CDR3 DNA reads TGTGCCAGCAGAGGGACAGGGGACGGAACCGGGGAGCTGTTTTTT.

The genes are TRBV10-2 and TRBJ2-2, with 9 bases that match TRBD2. Germline V gene data show CDR1 as WSHSY and CDR2 as SAAADI. There are 12 residues in the CDR3. The V gene end was trimmed by 8 bases and the J gene end by 5 bases; junction bases not matched to a gene: 0. The CDR3 DNA follows: TGCGCCAGCCTAGCGGGGACCGGGGAGCTGTTTTTT. This codes for CASLAGTGELFF.

V gene TRBV29-1 combines with J gene TRBJ2-1, with TRBD1 matching 7 bases. Germline values: CDR1 SQVTM, CDR2 ANQGSEA. CDR3 size: 13 residues. After removal of 7 bases from V and 5 bases from J, the junction contained 8 bases not matched to a gene. CDR3 in DNA: TGCAGCGCTAGACAGGGAGTGAACAATGAGCAGTTCTTC. This gives the protein CSARQGVNNEQFF.

The chain combines TRBV7-6 with TRBJ1-1; no clear D gene. With 1 base removed from V and 6 bases from J, the gap between germline ends came to 9 bases. The CDR3 is 13 residues long. Germline V lookup: CDR1 SGHVS, CDR2 FNYEAQ. The CDR3 loop is CASSLVGGAEAFF. The CDR3 DNA sequence: TGTGCCAGCAGCTTAGTGGGTGGGGCTGAAGCTTTCTTT.

This clone was seen only a few times. The chain employs TRBV5-6 and TRBJ2-1; D perhaps matches TRBD1 (6 bases). Per the germline V gene, CDR1 is SGHDT and CDR2 is YYEEEE. Deletions cut 0 bases from V and 1 base from J, with 8 bases between. This CDR3 has 15 amino acids. The DNA of the CDR3 is TGTGCCAGCAGCTTGGAGGGGACATCCTACAATGAGCAGTTCTTC. Translating it yields CASSLEGTSYNEQFF.

V and J are TRBV5-6 and TRBJ2-5, with 7 bases matching TRBD1. Germline lookup yields CDR1 SGHDT and CDR2 YYEEEE. With 4 bases clipped from V and 0 bases from J, the junction kept 6 bases outside the gene matches. This CDR3 is built from 15 residues. CDR3 in DNA: TGTGCCAGCAGCACCGGGACAGCGTACCAAGAGACCCAGTACTTC. This sequence encodes CASSTGTAYQETQYF.

A note on this clone: The identical CDR3 is also encoded by other nucleotide sequences in the sample. The chain links TRBV5-1 to TRBJ2-3; TRBD1 matches at 7 bases. The trim removed 4 bases at V and 4 bases at J, leaving 3 bases unmatched. The CDR3 extends over 13 amino acids. The germline CDR1 and CDR2 sequences are SGHRS and YFSETQ. The CDR3 DNA is TGCGCCAGCAGCCTAGGGACAGCAGATACGCAGTATTTT. Encoded protein: CASSLGTADTQYF.

The genes are TRBV2 and TRBJ1-2, with no clear D. The CDR3 loop spans 16 amino acids. CDR1 and CDR2 (germline): SNHLY, FYNNEI. The V end lost 8 bases, the J end lost 2 bases, and 21 bases lay between the germline ends. The chain's CDR3 is CASPGIGFRTNYGYTF. As DNA, the CDR3 is TGTGCCAGCCCGGGGATAGGGTTCAGAACGAACTATGGCTACACCTTC.

The CDR3 protein is CASSRTGNTEAFF. Here the CDR3 DNA reads TGTGCCAGCAGTCGAACAGGTAACACTGAAGCTTTCTTT. The chain employs TRBV27 and TRBJ1-1; possible D gene TRBD1, 5 bases. The CDR3 is made up of 13 amino acids. The V gene's germline CDR1 is MNHEY and CDR2 SMNVEV (reference sequence). Trimming stripped 5 bases from V and 2 bases from J, with 9 bases between.

V and J are TRBV27 and TRBJ2-7, with a tentative D call TRBD1 (5 bases). The CDR3 covers 12 residues. V was shortened by 8 bases and J by 3 bases, with 11 bases between the two germline ends. Germline CDR1 MNHEY, CDR2 SMNVEV (reference sequence). The CDR3 region has the DNA TGTGCCAGCGGGCAGGGAAGCTACGAGCAGTACTTC. This translates into CASGQGSYEQYF.

The chain combines TRBV24-1 with TRBJ1-2; D gene uncertain. Germline CDR1 is KGHDR and CDR2 is SFDVKD. This CDR3 contains 15 residues. Trimming removed 3 bases from V and 0 bases from J, with 10 bases in between. Here the CDR3 DNA reads TGTGCCACCAGTGATAATACAGTGTCTAACTATGGCTACACCTTC. Residues: CATSDNTVSNYGYTF.

This clone was observed a handful of times. The chain couples TRBV28 to TRBJ1-2; 7 bases are a match to TRBD1. The junction had 3 bases not matched to a gene; V was cut back by 4 bases and J by 4 bases. Germline V gene lookup returns CDR1 MDHEN and CDR2 SYDVKM. The CDR3 consists of 13 residues. DNA of the CDR3: TGTGCCAGCAGTTCAGGGGGGCCCTATGGCTACACCTTC. Its translation: CASSSGGPYGYTF.